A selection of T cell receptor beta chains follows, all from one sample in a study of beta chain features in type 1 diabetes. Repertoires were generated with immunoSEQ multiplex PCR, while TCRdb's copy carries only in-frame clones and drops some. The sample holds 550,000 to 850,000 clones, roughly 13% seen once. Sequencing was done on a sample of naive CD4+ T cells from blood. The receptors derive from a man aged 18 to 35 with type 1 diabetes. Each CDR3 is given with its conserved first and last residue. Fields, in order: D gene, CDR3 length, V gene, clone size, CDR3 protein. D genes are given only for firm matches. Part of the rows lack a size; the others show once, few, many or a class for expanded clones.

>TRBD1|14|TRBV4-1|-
CASSPGQGDEKLFF
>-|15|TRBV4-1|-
CASSQADSTNTEAFF
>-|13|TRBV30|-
CAWSQGEYYGYTF
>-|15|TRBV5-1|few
CASSPFSGQNTEAFF
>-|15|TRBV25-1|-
CASSETGPTVNEQFF
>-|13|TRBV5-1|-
CASSPRDSGELFF
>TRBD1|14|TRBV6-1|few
CASSMGQSSYEQYF
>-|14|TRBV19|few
CASRRGRRDQPQHF
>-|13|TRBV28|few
CASSLLNNQPQHF
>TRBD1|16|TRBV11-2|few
CASSLSIGQGVETQYF
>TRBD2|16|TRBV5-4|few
CASSPTASGGSYEQYF
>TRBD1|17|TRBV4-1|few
CASSLGIGTGGFDEQYF
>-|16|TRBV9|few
CASSVGASLSYNEQFF
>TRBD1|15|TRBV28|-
CASSLVGTAFYEQYF
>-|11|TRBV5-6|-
CASSSGETQYF
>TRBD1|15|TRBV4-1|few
CASSQGTGQADGYTF
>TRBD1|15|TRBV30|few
CAWSPTGSGSYEQYF
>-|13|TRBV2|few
CASGAPDGIEQFF
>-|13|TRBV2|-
CASSARETGELFF
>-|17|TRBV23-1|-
CASSQEPDRRSGNTIYF
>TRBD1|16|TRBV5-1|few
CASSLGDRGQADTQYF
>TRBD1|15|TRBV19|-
CASSIETGLGNEQFF
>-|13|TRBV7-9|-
CASSVSTEAPQHF
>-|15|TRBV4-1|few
CASSQGGSFSYEQYF
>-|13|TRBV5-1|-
CASSSLRGTEAFF
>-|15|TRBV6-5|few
CASSSGTPNTGELFF
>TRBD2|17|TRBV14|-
CASSQAWIAGDYNEQFF